The 18 T cell receptor beta chains listed next were all sequenced from one sample in a study of prognosis after radiotherapy for stage I lung cancer. Two rounds of multiplex PCR amplified TCR beta CDR3 from genomic DNA. For every TRBV and TRBJ gene, a specific primer was used in first-round PCR. Each CDR3 protein is one row after TCRdb ran MiXCR on the multiplex PCR reads. The sample records around 19,000 distinct CDR3 sequences, about 44% being singletons. The sample in question was PBMCs, obtained before or after stereotactic body radiation therapy (not recorded which). These receptor sequences come from a donor aged 50 or older with non-small cell lung cancer.

The V and J genes are TRBV6-1 and TRBJ2-3, with a possible D match to TRBD1 (6 bases). The V gene's germline CDR1 is MNHNS and CDR2 SASEGT. Deletions cut 5 bases from V and 2 bases from J, with 20 bases between. The CDR3 loop spans 17 amino acids. The CDR3 sequence is CASSPAGKGDNTDTQYF. The CDR3 DNA reads TGTGCCAGCAGTCCAGCCGGGAAAGGGGACAACACAGATACGCAGTATTTT.

To note about this clonotype: A single base separates this from a much larger clone, so it may be a read error. V is TRBV5-6 and J is TRBJ2-7; 7 nucleotides agree with TRBD1. Germline CDR1 is SGHDT and CDR2 is YYEEEE. The CDR3 is made up of 16 amino acids. The CDR3 DNA reads TGTGCCATCAGCTTGGTATTGGCTCAGGGGGTCTACGAGCAGTACTTC. Its protein is CAISLVLAQGVYEQYF.

The chain combines TRBV20-1 with TRBJ2-7, with 10 positions matching TRBD1. The CDR3 contains 14 residues. From germline, CDR1 is DFQATT and CDR2 SNEGSKA (reference sequence). Trimming at V came to 5 bases and at J to 7 bases, leaving 11 bases not matched to a gene. The CDR3 loop reads CSAPGTGDFWEQYF. For the CDR3, the DNA is TGCAGTGCTCCCGGGACAGGGGACTTCTGGGAGCAGTACTTC.

This clonotype came up a few times. The J gene is TRBJ2-7, the V gene TRBV11-2, with 14 positions matching TRBD2. CDR1 and CDR2 (germline): SGHAT, FQNNGV. This CDR3 region has 14 residues. Trimming took 7 bases from V and 6 from J; bases not matched to a gene: 5. CDR3 in DNA: TGTGCCAGCACGCCGGGACTAGCGGGAGTCGAGCAGTACTTC. Amino acid sequence: CASTPGLAGVEQYF.

This clonotype was detected ten times or more. The V gene is TRBV20-1, the J gene TRBJ2-3; D is undetermined. Germline V gene sequence: CDR1 DFQATT, CDR2 SNEGSKA (reference sequence). The CDR3 has 13 residues. V was shortened by 2 bases and J by 4 bases, with 10 bases between the two germline ends. The CDR3 is CSARSHGADTQYF. The CDR3 nucleotides are TGCAGTGCTAGATCCCATGGGGCAGATACGCAGTATTTT.

This clonotype was seen many times. This chain links TRBV12-3 or TRBV12-4 with TRBJ2-3; TRBD2 matches at 16 bases. The V and J ends lost 5 bases and 5 bases, in that order; junction bases with no gene match: 7. This CDR3 spans 17 amino acids. The CDR3 spells CASSDTGTSGGVDTQYF. The CDR3 region has the DNA TGTGCCAGCAGTGACACCGGGACTAGCGGGGGGGTAGATACGCAGTATTTT.

This clonotype was found many times. The chain combines TRBV10-3 with TRBJ2-2, with D possibly being TRBD1 or TRBD2 (6 bases each). The V and J ends lost 4 bases and 5 bases respectively, with 11 bases between them. The CDR3 has 14 residues. The germline V gene has CDR1 ENHRY and CDR2 SYGVKD. The DNA for the CDR3 is TGTGCCATCAGTGGGGGGGCTGAAACCGGGGAGCTGTTTTTT. It is translated as CAISGGAETGELFF.

The chain recombines TRBV20-1 with TRBJ1-1, with 9 bases aligning to TRBD1. This CDR3 is 15 amino acids long. Trimming at V came to 3 bases and at J to 6 bases, leaving 11 bases not matched to a gene. Germline loops: CDR1 DFQATT, CDR2 SNEGSKA (reference sequence). CDR3 region: CSARDPGQGLAEAFF. The CDR3 nucleotides read TGCAGTGCTAGGGATCCGGGACAGGGTCTCGCTGAAGCTTTCTTT.

This clonotype has ten or more counts. The chain links TRBV7-9 to TRBJ1-5, with 8 nucleotides matching TRBD1. Germline CDR1 is SEHNR and CDR2 is FQNEAQ (reference sequence). V lost 5 bases and J lost 1; bases outside the gene matches: 4. CDR3 size: 15 residues. The CDR3 nucleotides read TGTGCCAGCAGCCCATGGACAGGGAGCAATCAGCCCCAGCATTTT. Protein sequence: CASSPWTGSNQPQHF.

The V and J genes are TRBV16 and TRBJ1-2; 9 bases are a match to TRBD1. The CDR3 covers 15 residues. CDR1 is KGHSY, CDR2 FQNENV, per germline. V shed 3 bases and J 8 bases; nucleotides not matched to a gene: 10. The CDR3 DNA reads as TGTGCCAGCAGCCAGAAATGGACAGGGGCTTTGGGCTACACCTTC. This translates into CASSQKWTGALGYTF.

The chain carries TRBV28 and TRBJ1-3; D is ambiguous. This CDR3 has 16 residues. V lost 5 bases and J lost 0, with 14 bases in between. CDR1 MDHEN and CDR2 SYDVKM come from the germline V gene. The DNA for the CDR3 is TGTGCCAGCAGTAACCTACAGCTCCGCTCTGGAAACACCATATATTTT. Its protein product is CASSNLQLRSGNTIYF.

The chain carries TRBV12-3 or TRBV12-4 and TRBJ2-7; TRBD1 matches at 8 bases. J gave up 2 bases and V 4 bases, and 7 bases lay outside the gene matches. The CDR3 loop spans 15 amino acids. CDR3 coding DNA: TGTGCCAGCAGTTCCGGACAGGGTGGAACCTACGAGCAGTACTTC. This encodes CASSSGQGGTYEQYF.

This clonotype was recorded at least ten times. The V gene is TRBV7-6, the J gene TRBJ1-3; weak D call: TRBD1 (5 bases). The CDR3 runs 17 residues. Germline CDR1 and CDR2: SGHVS and FNYEAQ. Trimming stripped 1 base from V and 0 bases from J, with 13 bases between. The DNA of the CDR3 is TGTGCCAGCAGCTTAGAAGGACACGGAGCCTCTGGAAACACCATATATTTT. This gives the protein CASSLEGHGASGNTIYF.

About this clonotype: A far larger clone is only one base removed, so a read error is likely. The chain combines TRBV2 with TRBJ2-7; D is undetermined. Germline V CDR1 and CDR2: SNHLY, FYNNEI. The CDR3 is 13 amino acids. Trimming left V 3 bases short and J 10 bases short, with 16 bases between. CDR3 sequence: CASSDDQEDTQYF. In DNA form, the CDR3 reads TGTGCCAGCAGTGATGACCAGGAAGATACCCAGTACTTC.

This clonotype was counted ten times or more. The V call is TRBV29-1, the J call TRBJ1-1; 10 bases agree with TRBD1. This CDR3 region has 16 residues. Per germline, CDR1 SQVTM and CDR2 ANQGSEA. With V trimmed by 5 bases and J by 10 bases, 19 bases remained unmatched. The CDR3 region has the DNA TGCAGCGTTTCGGGGGAACCGGGACAGGGGCTTTTAAGAGCTTTCTTT. Translated, it gives CSVSGEPGQGLLRAFF.

V usage is TRBV6-2 or TRBV6-3 and J usage is TRBJ2-2; 8 bases match TRBD1. The germline V gene encodes CDR1 MNHEY and CDR2 SVGEGT. The CDR3 spans 15 residues. Trimming took 5 bases from V and 4 from J; bases not matched to a gene: 6. The CDR3 DNA is TGTGCCAGCAGTGGACAGGGATCTACCACCGGGGAGCTGTTTTTT. This encodes CASSGQGSTTGELFF.

This clonotype is medium-sized. This sequence joins TRBV20-1 and TRBJ2-1; 7 positions agree with TRBD2. The CDR3 is 15 residues long. The junction had 7 bases not matched to a gene; V was cut back by 1 base and J by 4 bases. Germline assignment: CDR1 DFQATT and CDR2 SNEGSKA (reference sequence). The CDR3 coding sequence is TGCAGTGCTAGAGCTCCTAGCGGTGATTACAATGAGCAGTTCTTC. It translates to CSARAPSGDYNEQFF.

V and J are TRBV5-1 and TRBJ2-1; D remains unclear. The V and J ends lost 5 bases and 4 bases respectively, with 10 bases between them. CDR3 size: 13 residues. The germline gives CDR1 SGHRS, CDR2 YFSETQ. The CDR3 is CASRLTVYNEQFF. In DNA, the CDR3 is TGCGCCAGCAGGCTTACGGTTTACAATGAGCAGTTCTTC.